Only a few counts were recorded for the clone carrying this T cell receptor (beta chain). What it binds is unknown. CDR3 length equals 14 residues. Per the germline V gene, CDR1 is MNHEY and CDR2 is SMNVEV (reference sequence). The record originates from a study of beta chain features in type 1 diabetes. Overall study results and limits: Naive, central memory and Treg TCRB repertoires appeared more alike in patients than in healthy donors.

All of the isolated RNA was reverse transcribed, so expressed TCRB transcripts were sequenced. Each sample of naive, central memory or regulatory T cells had, on average, roughly 3.6 million reads. Profiled with immunoSEQ multiplex PCR; TCRdb holds only in-frame clones, not every one. The sample has about 620,000 clones; less than 20% are singletons. The chain has TRBV27 and TRBJ2-5, with D possibly being TRBD1 (5 bases). The J call is doubtful: the DNA matches TRBJ2-7 better. The receptor comes from a man between 18 and 35 years old in good health. The sample consisted of naive CD4+ T cells from blood. The CDR3 sequence: CASRRAGPLYEQYF. For the CDR3, the DNA is TGTGCCAGCCGTAGGGCAGGGCCTCTCTACGAGCAGTACTTC.